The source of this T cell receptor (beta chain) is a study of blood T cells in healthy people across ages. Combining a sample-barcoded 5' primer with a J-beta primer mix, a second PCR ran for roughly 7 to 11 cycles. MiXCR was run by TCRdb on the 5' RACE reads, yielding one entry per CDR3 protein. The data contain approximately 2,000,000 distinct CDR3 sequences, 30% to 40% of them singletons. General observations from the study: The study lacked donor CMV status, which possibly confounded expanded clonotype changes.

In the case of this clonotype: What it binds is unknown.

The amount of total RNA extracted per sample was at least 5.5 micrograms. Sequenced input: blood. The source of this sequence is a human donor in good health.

This CDR3 reads CASHGGPDGYTF. Here the CDR3 DNA reads TGTGCCTCCCATGGGGGGCCTGATGGCTACACCTTC. The rearrangement joins TRBV10-3 to TRBJ1-2; D possibly corresponds to TRBD1 (6 bases). The CDR3 totals 12 residues. The V and J ends lost 11 bases and 6 bases respectively, with 16 bases between them. Germline loops: CDR1 ENHRY, CDR2 SYGVKD.